The following is a T cell receptor (beta chain) sequence with its context. Its antigen is as yet unknown. This sample was included in a study of graft-versus-host responses after intestinal transplantation. Background on the study: Anti-thymocyte globulin induction, then tacrolimus and steroids for about 3 years, went to all recipients.

Germline V lookup: CDR1 MNHNY, CDR2 SVGAGI (reference sequence). Trimming took 6 bases from V and 2 from J, leaving 19 bases between them. The CDR3 consists of 16 residues. TCRdb's copy holds only in-frame clones and misses some; the assay was immunoSEQ multiplex PCR. The sample lists 130,000 or so clones, 85% to 95% occurring once. Overall study results and limits: GvH clones detected in recipient marrow included some appearing first in ileum or blood.

The origin of this receptor is a human donor who received an intestinal transplant. The V gene is TRBV6-6, the J gene TRBJ2-5; D possibly corresponds to TRBD1 (6 bases). This specimen consisted of unstimulated CD4+ T cells sorted from spleen or lymph node cells, obtained before intestinal transplant. The CDR3 loop reads CASSYPRDNFQETQYF. The CDR3 bases are TGTGCCAGCAGCTACCCCCGGGACAACTTTCAAGAGACCCAGTACTTC.